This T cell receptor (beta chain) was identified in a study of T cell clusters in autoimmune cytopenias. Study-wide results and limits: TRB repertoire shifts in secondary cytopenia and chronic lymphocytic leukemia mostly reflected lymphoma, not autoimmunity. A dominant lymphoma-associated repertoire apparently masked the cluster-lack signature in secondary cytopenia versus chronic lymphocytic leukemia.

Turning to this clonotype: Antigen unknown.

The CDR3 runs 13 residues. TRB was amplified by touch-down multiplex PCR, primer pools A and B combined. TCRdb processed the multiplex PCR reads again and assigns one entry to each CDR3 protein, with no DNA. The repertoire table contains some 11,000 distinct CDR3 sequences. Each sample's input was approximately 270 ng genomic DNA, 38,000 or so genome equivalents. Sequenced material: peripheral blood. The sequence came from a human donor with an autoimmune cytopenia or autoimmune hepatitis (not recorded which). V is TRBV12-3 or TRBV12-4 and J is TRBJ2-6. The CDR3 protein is CASDSSGANVLTF.